This is a list of T cell receptor beta chains from one sample in a study of T cell repertoires in cytomegalovirus infection. Their antigen targets remain unknown. Via MiXCR, TCRdb re-called the reads, giving one row per CDR3 protein. The repertoire holds some 900,000 distinct CDR3 sequences, with approximately 29% as singletons. This specimen was cultured CD8+ T cells from PBMCs, taken from culture after CMV antigen stimulation. Receptors originate from a human donor in good health (CMV status not recorded). Some clones in this sample may be carry-over from other donors' samples. CDR3s include the opening cysteine and the closing phenylalanine or tryptophan. The order of the fields is CDR3 protein, CDR3 DNA, J gene, clone size, D gene, V gene. D genes are given only for firm matches. Clone size is stated in some rows and not others, as once, few, many or a class when expanded.

CDR3: CASSGWKERGGQETQYF
DNA: TGTGCCAGCAGCGGGTGGAAAGAGCGGGGGGGCCAAGAGACCCAGTACTTC
J: TRBJ2-5
size: -
D: TRBD2
V: TRBV11-2

CDR3: CASSLTGEDTEAFF
DNA: TGTGCCAGCAGCTTAACGGGTGAAGACACTGAAGCTTTCTTT
J: TRBJ1-1
size: few
D: -
V: TRBV7-3

CDR3: CASSQDYRGPLNYGYTF
DNA: TGTGCCAGCAGCCAAGACTACAGGGGGCCCTTAAACTATGGCTACACCTTC
J: TRBJ1-2
size: few
D: TRBD1
V: TRBV4-2

CDR3: CASNTRETQYF
DNA: TGTGCCAGCAACACACGAGAGACCCAGTACTTC
J: TRBJ2-5
size: few
D: -
V: TRBV6-5

CDR3: CASGPGVGEQFF
DNA: TGTGCCAGCGGCCCCGGGGTGGGTGAGCAGTTCTTC
J: TRBJ2-1
size: few
D: -
V: TRBV6-2/TRBV6-3

CDR3: CASSSRYGRSDNTEAFF
DNA: TGTGCCAGCAGCTCTCGTTATGGGAGGTCGGATAACACTGAAGCTTTCTTT
J: TRBJ1-1
size: -
D: -
V: TRBV7-9

CDR3: CASSYSTGRNQPQHF
DNA: TGTGCCAGCAGTTACTCGACAGGGAGGAATCAGCCCCAGCATTTT
J: TRBJ1-5
size: -
D: TRBD1
V: TRBV6-2/TRBV6-3

CDR3: CASSSDRRFSGTDTQYF
DNA: TGTGCCAGCAGCTCGGACAGGAGGTTTAGCGGCACAGATACGCAGTATTTT
J: TRBJ2-3
size: few
D: TRBD1
V: TRBV7-9

CDR3: CASKDFPQGLPEKLFF
DNA: TGTGCCAGCAAAGATTTTCCACAGGGGCTACCCGAAAAACTGTTTTTT
J: TRBJ1-4
size: -
D: TRBD1
V: TRBV6-6

CDR3: CATGGTEAFF
DNA: TGTGCCACCGGGGGGACTGAAGCTTTCTTT
J: TRBJ1-1
size: few
D: -
V: TRBV10-3

CDR3: CASSSDSEVLLPWGTEAFF
DNA: TGTGCCAGTAGTAGTGACAGTGAGGTTTTACTACCCTGGGGCACTGAAGCTTTCTTT
J: TRBJ1-1
size: -
D: -
V: TRBV19

CDR3: CAPGDGRSPLHF
DNA: TGCGCCCCAGGTGATGGGCGGTCACCCCTCCACTTT
J: TRBJ1-6
size: few
D: -
V: TRBV23-1

CDR3: CASSQGVTYEQYF
DNA: TGTGCCAGCAGTCAAGGGGTGACCTACGAGCAGTACTTC
J: TRBJ2-7
size: few
D: -
V: TRBV6-6

CDR3: CASSGGRSSYEQYF
DNA: TGTGCCAGCAGTGGAGGACGGAGCTCCTACGAGCAGTACTTC
J: TRBJ2-7
size: -
D: -
V: TRBV27

CDR3: CAISESGADEQFF
DNA: TGTGCCATCAGTGAGTCGGGGGCGGATGAGCAGTTCTTC
J: TRBJ2-1
size: few
D: -
V: TRBV10-3

CDR3: CASSIGQYTGELFF
DNA: TGTGCCAGTAGTATTGGACAGTACACCGGGGAGCTGTTTTTT
J: TRBJ2-2
size: -
D: -
V: TRBV19

CDR3: CASSYQENTEAFF
DNA: TGTGCCAGCAGTTACCAAGAGAACACTGAAGCTTTCTTT
J: TRBJ1-1
size: few
D: -
V: TRBV6-6

CDR3: CASSISGETEAFF
DNA: TGTGCCAGTAGTATCTCAGGGGAGACTGAAGCTTTCTTT
J: TRBJ1-1
size: -
D: -
V: TRBV19

CDR3: CASRNWMETQYF
DNA: TGTGCCAGCAGAAATTGGATGGAGACCCAGTACTTC
J: TRBJ2-5
size: -
D: -
V: TRBV7-9

CDR3: CASSRTSGYSYNEQFF
DNA: TGTGCCAGCAGCCGAACTAGCGGTTACTCCTACAATGAGCAGTTCTTC
J: TRBJ2-1
size: many
D: TRBD2
V: TRBV7-6

CDR3: CATSPGWSSYNEQFF
DNA: TGTGCCACCTCTCCCGGGTGGAGCTCCTACAATGAGCAGTTCTTC
J: TRBJ2-1
size: -
D: -
V: TRBV27

CDR3: CASSLGDSNDRGELFF
DNA: TGTGCTAGCAGCTTAGGGGACAGCAACGATCGGGGGGAGCTGTTTTTT
J: TRBJ2-2
size: -
D: TRBD1
V: TRBV7-6

CDR3: CASSLQGQPYEQYF
DNA: TGTGCCAGCAGTTTACAGGGCCAGCCCTACGAGCAGTACTTC
J: TRBJ2-7
size: few
D: -
V: TRBV12-3/TRBV12-4

CDR3: CAIRTSLGYTF
DNA: TGTGCCATTCGGACTTCTCTCGGCTACACCTTC
J: TRBJ1-2
size: few
D: -
V: TRBV10-3

CDR3: CATSEGSNQPQHF
DNA: TGTGCCACCAGCGAGGGGAGTAATCAGCCCCAGCATTTT
J: TRBJ1-5
size: -
D: -
V: TRBV24-1

CDR3: CASTPTSGVYNEQFF
DNA: TGCGCCAGCACCCCGACTAGCGGGGTATACAATGAGCAGTTCTTC
J: TRBJ2-1
size: once
D: TRBD2
V: TRBV10-2

CDR3: CASSYPKLGTTKQETQYF
DNA: TGTGCCAGCAGTTACCCTAAACTTGGGACAACCAAGCAAGAGACCCAGTACTTC
J: TRBJ2-5
size: -
D: -
V: TRBV6-5

CDR3: CASSEGLSGGYNEQFF
DNA: TGTGCCAGCAGTGAAGGGCTTAGCGGGGGCTACAATGAGCAGTTCTTC
J: TRBJ2-1
size: -
D: TRBD2
V: TRBV2

CDR3: CASSPSLEGSTDTQYF
DNA: TGTGCCAGCAGCCCCTCCCTTGAGGGGAGCACAGATACGCAGTATTTT
J: TRBJ2-3
size: -
D: -
V: TRBV7-3

CDR3: CASSHDRGLAGELFF
DNA: TGTGCCAGCAGTCACGACAGGGGGCTGGCCGGGGAGCTGTTTTTT
J: TRBJ2-2
size: -
D: TRBD1
V: TRBV6-2/TRBV6-3

CDR3: CASSAHRTNQPQHF
DNA: TGTGCCAGCAGTGCACACAGGACTAATCAGCCCCAGCATTTT
J: TRBJ1-5
size: -
D: -
V: TRBV27

CDR3: CASSHQAGELFF
DNA: TGTGCCAGCAGCCATCAGGCCGGGGAGCTGTTTTTT
J: TRBJ2-2
size: -
D: -
V: TRBV7-6

CDR3: CASSIAPIISYGGAESNEQFF
DNA: TGTGCCAGTAGTATTGCCCCGATCATCTCCTACGGGGGGGCCGAATCGAATGAGCAGTTCTTC
J: TRBJ2-1
size: few
D: TRBD2
V: TRBV19